What follows are 31 T cell receptor beta chains derived from one specimen sequenced in a study of shared clonotypes between healthy human individuals. Using immunoSEQ multiplex PCR, the repertoire was profiled, and TCRdb retains in-frame clones only, with some absent. The sample carries approximately 710,000 clones, about 90% recorded once. The sample taken for sequencing was memory CD8+ T cells from PBMCs. Subset noted: CD45RO+ cells pooled with CCR7-negative TemRA cells. The receptors originated from a man aged 18 to 35 in good health. Some clones in this sample may be carry-over from other donors' samples.

This chain joins TRBV27 and TRBJ2-7, with D perhaps matching TRBD2 (6 bases). From germline, CDR1 is MNHEY and CDR2 SMNVEV (reference sequence). The germline V and J ends were trimmed by 6 bases and 2 bases, with 17 bases remaining between them. CDR3 size: 15 residues. Written as DNA, the CDR3 is TGTGCCAGCAGCCCAAGCGGGCCCGTAACCTACGAGCAGTACTTC. It encodes CASSPSGPVTYEQYF.

The CDR3 nucleotides are TGTGCCAGCAGCTTAGACCCAGAGTCCTACGAGCAGTACTTC. This sequence encodes CASSLDPESYEQYF. The rearrangement joins TRBV11-1 to TRBJ2-7; D is unclear. CDR1 and CDR2 from the germline V gene are SGHAT and FQDESV (reference sequence). This CDR3 comprises 14 residues. Trimming stripped 1 base from V and 1 base from J, with 8 bases between.

This clone was seen a handful of times. Other DNA sequences of this sample code for an identical CDR3. The V gene is TRBV2, the J gene TRBJ2-7, with D possibly being TRBD1 or TRBD2 (7 bases each). Trimming left V 1 base short and J 3 bases short, with 10 bases between. Germline V lookup: CDR1 SNHLY, CDR2 FYNNEI. The CDR3 spans 14 residues. The CDR3 spells CASSEVRGGYEQYF. DNA for the CDR3: TGTGCCAGCAGTGAAGTCAGGGGGGGCTACGAGCAGTACTTC.

The V gene is TRBV27, the J gene TRBJ1-2; weak D call: TRBD1 (6 bases). V was trimmed by 2 bases and J by 4 bases, leaving 8 bases between them. The CDR3 spans 13 residues. Germline V gives CDR1 MNHEY, CDR2 SMNVEV (reference sequence). CDR3 sequence reads: CASSLQTGYGYTF. As DNA, the CDR3 is TGTGCCAGCAGTTTACAGACAGGCTATGGCTACACCTTC.

The chain recombines TRBV4-1 with TRBJ1-2; maybe TRBD1 (5 bases). In germline, CDR1 is MGHRA, CDR2 YSYEKL. CDR3 size: 14 residues. Trimming cost V 3 bases and J 4 bases, with 12 bases left between them. In nucleotides, the CDR3 is TGCGCCAGCAGCCAGCTCCGGGACGGCTATGGCTACACCTTC. Its translation is CASSQLRDGYGYTF.

The V gene is TRBV4-3, the J gene TRBJ2-1; the D is unclear. V was shortened by 1 base and J by 8 bases, with 6 bases between the two germline ends. CDR3 size: 12 residues. The germline gives CDR1 LGHNA, CDR2 YSLEER. The CDR3 is CASSQGAHEQFF. DNA for the CDR3: TGCGCCAGCAGCCAAGGGGCTCATGAGCAGTTCTTC.

J is TRBJ2-7 and V is TRBV10-3, with 7 bases that match TRBD1. Trimming took 6 bases from V and 4 from J; bases not matched to a gene: 3. Germline CDR1 ENHRY, CDR2 SYGVKD. This CDR3 has 12 amino acids. Here the CDR3 reads CAIRLQGYEQYF. CDR3 in DNA: TGTGCCATCAGGTTACAGGGGTACGAGCAGTACTTC.

This clone was seen only once. This chain joins TRBV11-2 and TRBJ2-7; possibly TRBD2 for D (5 bases). V was pared by 5 bases and J by 6 bases, with 11 bases between. This CDR3 spans 12 amino acids. Germline CDR1 reads SGHAT; CDR2 reads FQNNGV. For the CDR3, the DNA is TGTGCCAGCAGCCGAGGGATGGGCGAGCAGTACTTC. Translation: CASSRGMGEQYF.

This rearrangement joins TRBV5-4 to TRBJ1-1; no definite D call. The germline CDR1 and CDR2 sequences are SGHNT and YYREEE (reference sequence). The CDR3 contains 13 residues. Trimming took off 1 base at V and 7 bases at J, with 11 bases between the two ends. This CDR3 reads CASSLRGVNEAFF. The CDR3 DNA reads TGTGCCAGCAGCTTGCGGGGTGTCAATGAAGCTTTCTTT.

V gene TRBV27 combines with J gene TRBJ2-5; tentatively, D is TRBD1 (6 bases). The CDR3 spans 15 residues. CDR1 is MNHEY, CDR2 SMNVEV, per germline (reference sequence). Trimming stripped 6 bases from V and 2 bases from J, with 16 bases between. This CDR3 is CASRPLTGSQETQYF. CDR3 nucleotide sequence: TGTGCCAGCAGACCACTCACAGGGAGTCAAGAGACCCAGTACTTC.

About this clone itself: This CDR3 fails to terminate in the conserved phenylalanine or tryptophan, so it likely reflects a read error. The CDR3 spells CASSVRSRLQSRANVLTS. The CDR3 region has the DNA TGTGCCAGCAGTGTGCGCTCTCGGCTACAAAGTCGGGCCAACGTCCTGACTTCC. The chain is built from TRBV27 and TRBJ2-6; D uncertain. The V and J ends lost 5 bases and 5 bases respectively, with 22 bases between them. The germline V gene encodes CDR1 MNHEY and CDR2 SMNVEV (reference sequence). CDR3 length: 18 residues.

Comments on this clone: The germline gene is not matched at one end of the junction; a read error may be the cause. The V call is TRBV27, the J call TRBJ2-2; D might be TRBD1 or TRBD2, each matching 5 bases. Germline assignment: CDR1 MNHEY and CDR2 SMNVEV (reference sequence). The CDR3 length is 15 residues. This CDR3 is CASSLIRENTGELFF. CDR3 sequence (DNA): TGTGCCAGCAGTTTGATCAGGGAGAACACCGGGGAGTTGTTTTTT.

The gene calls are TRBV14 and TRBJ2-7; 8 nucleotides match TRBD1. Germline V lookup: CDR1 SGHDN, CDR2 FVKESK. The CDR3 consists of 17 residues. V shed 0 bases and J 5 bases; nucleotides not matched to a gene: 12. The CDR3 loop reads CASSQDNWGTGPDEQYF. In DNA form, the CDR3 reads TGTGCCAGCAGCCAAGATAACTGGGGGACAGGTCCCGACGAGCAGTACTTC. Looking up the rest from reference TRBV14 and TRBJ2-7 gives the full variable domain: EAGVTQFPSHSVIEKGQTVTLRCDPISGHDNLYWYRRVMGKEIKFLLHFVKESKQDESGMPNNRFLAERTGGTYSTLKVQPAELEDSGVYFCASSQDNWGTGPDEQYFGPGTRLTVT.

The count of this clone is one. The rearrangement links TRBV11-2 to TRBJ1-2, with D possibly being TRBD1 (5 bases). The CDR3 is 14 amino acids. The ends were cut back, 5 bases at V and 4 bases at J, with 14 bases in the middle. CDR1 SGHAT and CDR2 FQNNGV come from the germline V gene. The CDR3 DNA reads TGTGCCAGCAGCCCCCGGGGGGAGGGCTATGGCTACACCTTC. Amino acids: CASSPRGEGYGYTF.

The CDR3 coding sequence is TGTGCCACCAGCAGAGATTTGGCCTCTGGAAACACCATATATTTT. It codes for CATSRDLASGNTIYF. The J gene is TRBJ1-3, the V gene TRBV15; D gene unclear. Germline V gives CDR1 LNHNV, CDR2 YYDKDF (reference sequence). CDR3 length: 15 residues. Trimming left V 0 bases short and J 0 bases short, with 6 bases between.

This sequence joins TRBV5-1 and TRBJ2-3; a possible D gene is TRBD2 (6 bases). This CDR3 has 16 amino acids. V lost 1 base and J lost 3, with 15 bases in between. From germline, CDR1 is SGHRS and CDR2 YFSETQ. The CDR3 bases are TGCGCCAGCAGCTTGTCTTGGGCGGGACGGACAGATACGCAGTATTTT. Residues: CASSLSWAGRTDTQYF.

V gene TRBV9 combines with J gene TRBJ2-2; D unresolved. V was shortened by 3 bases and J by 1 base, with 16 bases between the two germline ends. Germline V gives CDR1 SGDLS, CDR2 YYNGEE. The CDR3 extends over 17 amino acids. CDR3 in amino acids: CASSGQLQALNTGELFF. For the CDR3, the DNA is TGTGCCAGCAGCGGACAACTCCAGGCCCTGAACACCGGGGAGCTGTTTTTT. The full variable domain, its missing parts supplied by reference TRBV9 and TRBJ2-2, is DSGVTQTPKHLITATGQRVTLRCSPRSGDLSVYWYQQSLDQGLQFLIQYYNGEERAKGNILERFSAQQFPDLHSELNLSSLELGDSALYFCASSGQLQALNTGELFFGEGSRLTVL.

This clone showed up many times. The chain recombines TRBV5-4 with TRBJ1-1; 7 bases are a match to TRBD1. V shed 4 bases, J shed 2 bases, and the junction held 5 bases outside the gene matches. Germline CDR1 SGHNT, CDR2 YYREEE (reference sequence). The CDR3 consists of 14 residues. The chain's CDR3 is CASSTYRGNTEAFF. As DNA, the CDR3 is TGTGCCAGCAGCACTTACAGGGGCAACACTGAAGCTTTCTTT.

V gene TRBV5-4 combines with J gene TRBJ2-2; D uncertain. Germline V gives CDR1 SGHNT, CDR2 YYREEE (reference sequence). The CDR3 is made up of 15 amino acids. The V end was cut by 0 bases, the J end by 5 bases, with 11 bases between. The CDR3 here is CASSLDSILTGELFF. CDR3 DNA sequence: TGTGCCAGCAGCTTGGACAGTATTCTTACCGGGGAGCTGTTTTTT.

V usage is TRBV7-9 and J usage is TRBJ2-7; 11 bases are a match to TRBD2. There are 17 residues in the CDR3. The trim removed 5 bases at V and 5 bases at J, leaving 14 bases unmatched. Germline CDR1 reads SEHNR; CDR2 reads FQNEAQ (reference sequence). The DNA for the CDR3 is TGTGCCAGCAGCCCCCCTACTAGCGGGAGTGCTGCGGACGAGCAGTACTTC. It yields the protein CASSPPTSGSAADEQYF.

The chain joins TRBV28 to TRBJ2-1; 9 bases map to TRBD1. CDR1 is MDHEN, CDR2 SYDVKM, per germline. The V gene end was trimmed by 7 bases and the J gene end by 0 bases; junction bases not matched to a gene: 22. There are 21 residues in the CDR3. In DNA form, the CDR3 reads TGTGCCAGCAACCCCGGTAGGGGACAGGGTATAACTCCCGGCTCCTACAATGAGCAGTTCTTC. Translated: CASNPGRGQGITPGSYNEQFF.

The gene calls are TRBV9 and TRBJ2-1; 7 positions agree with TRBD2. The length of the CDR3 is 16 residues. The junction had 8 bases not matched to a gene; V was cut back by 0 bases and J by 5 bases. Germline V gives CDR1 SGDLS, CDR2 YYNGEE. In DNA form, the CDR3 reads TGTGCCAGCAGCGTAGGTCTAAGCGGGGTGAACAATGAGCAGTTCTTC. It encodes CASSVGLSGVNNEQFF.

On this clone: Additional DNA sequences in this sample encode the identical CDR3. CDR3 sequence: CASSPGGHSYEQYF. The CDR3 bases are TGTGCCAGCAGCCCGGGGGGCCACTCCTACGAGCAGTACTTC. The gene calls are TRBV7-3 and TRBJ2-7, with D perhaps TRBD2 (7 bases). Germline loops: CDR1 SGHTA, CDR2 FQGTGA. Trimming removed 5 bases from V and 0 bases from J, with 11 bases in between. The CDR3 is made up of 14 amino acids. The full variable domain, with the rest looked up from reference TRBV7-3 and TRBJ2-7, is GAGVSQTPSNKVTEKGKYVELRCDPISGHTALYWYRQSLGQGPEFLIYFQGTGAADDSGLPNDRFFAVRPEGSVSTLKIQRTERGDSAVYLCASSPGGHSYEQYFGPGTRLTVT.

The DNA of the CDR3 is TGTGCCAGCAGCTTGCAGACAGACTACAATGAGCAGTTCTTC. Its translation is CASSLQTDYNEQFF. This rearrangement joins TRBV5-6 to TRBJ2-1, with D possibly being TRBD1 (5 bases). The CDR3 loop spans 14 amino acids. V lost 1 base and J 3 bases, leaving 8 bases between the germline ends. The germline CDR1 and CDR2 sequences are SGHDT and YYEEEE. The full variable domain, its missing parts supplied by reference TRBV5-6 and TRBJ2-1, is DAGVTQSPTHLIKTRGQQVTLRCSPKSGHDTVSWYQQALGQGPQFIFQYYEEEERQRGNFPDRFSGHQFPNYSSELNVNALLLGDSALYLCASSLQTDYNEQFFGPGTRLTVL.

The V call is TRBV6-5, the J call TRBJ2-5, with D perhaps TRBD2 (5 bases). The CDR3 runs to 15 residues. The V end was cut by 2 bases, the J end by 3 bases, with 13 bases between. Germline V CDR1 and CDR2: MNHEY, SVGAGI. CDR3: CASSYRAGEKETQYF. In nucleotides, the CDR3 is TGTGCCAGCAGTTACCGGGCCGGGGAGAAAGAGACCCAGTACTTC.

In this sample, this clone turned up a few times. The chain recombines TRBV7-8 with TRBJ2-1; TRBD2 matches at 7 bases. Germline CDR1 is SGHVS and CDR2 is FQNEAQ. The CDR3 covers 21 residues. The V gene end was trimmed by 1 base and the J gene end by 4 bases; junction bases not matched to a gene: 22. CDR3 amino acids: CASSLDFSSGGRKSMYNEQFF. The CDR3 DNA sequence: TGTGCCAGCAGCTTAGACTTTAGCAGTGGCGGGAGAAAGTCCATGTACAATGAGCAGTTCTTC. Full variable domain (remainder filled in from reference TRBV7-8 and TRBJ2-1): GAGVSQSPRYKVAKRGQDVALRCDPISGHVSLFWYQQALGQGPEFLTYFQNEAQLDKSGLPSDRFFAERPEGSVSTLKIQRTQQEDSAVYLCASSLDFSSGGRKSMYNEQFFGPGTRLTVL.

This chain links TRBV27 with TRBJ2-7; possible D gene TRBD1, 5 bases. This CDR3 has 14 residues. CDR1 is MNHEY and CDR2 is SMNVEV in the germline V gene (reference sequence). V was cut by 6 bases and J by 3 bases, with 15 bases left in between. CDR3 in DNA: TGTGCCAGCAGCTACTCAGGGATGGTCTACGAGCAGTACTTC. Translation: CASSYSGMVYEQYF.

J is TRBJ2-1 and V is TRBV9; TRBD2 agrees at 9 bases. With V trimmed by 5 bases and J by 6 bases, 9 bases remained unmatched. This CDR3 has 15 amino acids. Germline V gives CDR1 SGDLS, CDR2 YYNGEE. Written as DNA, the CDR3 is TGTGCCAGCAGTAGCAGCGGGAGGTGGGGCAATGAGCAGTTCTTC. Translated: CASSSSGRWGNEQFF.

The J gene is TRBJ1-1, the V gene TRBV30; D remains ambiguous. The V gene's germline CDR1 is GTSNPN and CDR2 SVGIG (reference sequence). This CDR3 is 14 amino acids long. The V end lost 3 bases, the J end lost 4 bases, and 15 bases lay between the germline ends. The chain's CDR3 is CAWREGSGVTEAFF. The CDR3 nucleotides are TGTGCCTGGAGGGAAGGGTCAGGAGTCACTGAAGCTTTCTTT.

The chain links TRBV4-1 to TRBJ2-7, with no clear D. Trimming took off 0 bases at V and 3 bases at J, with 15 bases between the two ends. CDR1 is MGHRA and CDR2 is YSYEKL in the germline V gene. CDR3 size: 16 residues. In DNA form, the CDR3 reads TGCGCCAGCAGCCAAGAAAAAGTGACTGCGTACTACGAGCAGTACTTC. It translates to CASSQEKVTAYYEQYF.

The CDR3 DNA reads as TGTGCCAGCAGTTTACGGGACAGACAAACGAAAAGCTCCTACAATGAGCAGTTCTTC. Translation gives CASSLRDRQTKSSYNEQFF. The rearrangement links TRBV27 to TRBJ2-1; TRBD1 matches at 7 bases. Per germline, CDR1 MNHEY and CDR2 SMNVEV (reference sequence). The V segment lost 2 bases and the J segment 0 bases; nucleotides outside the gene matches: 13. CDR3 length equals 19 residues.